The 8 T cell receptor beta chains presented below share a single source sample, sequenced in a study of blood T cell repertoires in COVID-19. The method was immunoSEQ multiplex PCR; TCRdb's version includes in-frame clones alone and lacks a portion of them. This table holds around 250,000 clones, about 82% found once. The specimen sequenced was PBMCs or T cells enriched from blood (not recorded which). The receptors here all came from a woman aged 50 to 65 who had recovered from COVID-19.

Note on this clone: Other DNA sequences in the sample encode the same CDR3. V and J are TRBV18 and TRBJ1-1; possible D gene TRBD1, 5 bases. The germline CDR1 and CDR2 sequences are KGHSH and LQKENI. With 3 bases removed from V and 3 bases from J, the gap between germline ends came to 8 bases. This CDR3 is built from 13 residues. Here the CDR3 reads CASSPGRDTEAFF. The CDR3 region has the DNA TGTGCCAGCTCACCGGGCAGGGACACTGAAGCTTTCTTT.

V usage is TRBV3-1 (or the pseudogene TRBV3-2) and J usage is TRBJ1-5; D perhaps matches TRBD1 (6 bases). V lost 3 bases and J lost 4, with 10 bases in between. The germline gives CDR1 LGHDT, CDR2 YNNKEL (reference sequence). The CDR3 extends over 14 amino acids. The CDR3 DNA reads as TGTGCCAGCAGCCATAACCAGGGGAATCAGCCCCAGCATTTT. It encodes CASSHNQGNQPQHF.

This clone appeared a single time. Here the CDR3 reads CASSPLTSGGEDGELFF. In DNA, the CDR3 is TGCGCCAGCAGTCCTCTTACTAGCGGGGGGGAAGACGGGGAGCTGTTTTTT. The J gene is TRBJ2-2, the V gene TRBV4-1; 13 bases match TRBD2. Per germline, CDR1 MGHRA and CDR2 YSYEKL. CDR3 size: 17 residues. With V trimmed by 6 bases and J by 7 bases, 11 bases remained unmatched.

The table lists this clone with a few counts. The genes are TRBV5-1 and TRBJ1-4; the match to TRBD1 covers 11 bases. This CDR3 has 16 amino acids. Trimming cost V 0 bases and J 4 bases; bases outside gene matches: 2. Germline V gene sequence: CDR1 SGHRS, CDR2 YFSETQ. As DNA, the CDR3 is TGCGCCAGCAGCTTGGCAGGGACAGGGGGTAATGAAAAACTGTTTTTT. It is translated as CASSLAGTGGNEKLFF.

The gene calls are TRBV19 and TRBJ1-3; a weak D match, TRBD1 (6 bases). The V gene's germline CDR1 is LNHDA and CDR2 SQIVND (reference sequence). Trimming left V 5 bases short and J 0 bases short, with 11 bases between. The CDR3 totals 15 residues. CDR3 sequence: CASSDDRSSGNTIYF. The CDR3 nucleotides read TGTGCCAGTAGTGACGACAGGAGCTCTGGAAACACCATATATTTT.

This chain joins TRBV7-8 and TRBJ2-7; TRBD1 is a possible D gene (5 bases). Trimming took off 1 base at V and 0 bases at J, with 10 bases between the two ends. The CDR3 consists of 15 residues. Germline V gene lookup returns CDR1 SGHVS and CDR2 FQNEAQ. The CDR3 loop reads CASSLGRRASYEQYF. Written as DNA, the CDR3 is TGTGCCAGCAGCTTAGGCCGCAGGGCCTCCTACGAGCAGTACTTC.

J is TRBJ2-1 and V is TRBV29-1; TRBD2 matches 7 bases. CDR1 is SQVTM and CDR2 is ANQGSEA in the germline V gene. The CDR3 runs 13 residues. With 7 bases clipped from V and 1 base from J, the junction kept 4 bases outside the gene matches. The CDR3 spells CSERDGSYNEQFF. The CDR3 region has the DNA TGCAGCGAGCGGGACGGTTCCTACAATGAGCAGTTCTTC.

Notes on this clone: A much larger clone differs by one base, so this may be a read error. The chain is built from TRBV6-4 and TRBJ2-3; D possibly corresponds to TRBD2 (6 bases). V dropped 2 bases and J dropped 0 bases, with 6 bases sitting between them. Germline V gives CDR1 MRHNA, CDR2 SNTAGT. The CDR3 is 14 amino acids. CDR3 sequence reads: CASSDGTSTDTQYF. As DNA, the CDR3 is TGTGCCAGCAGTGACGGGACTAGCACAGATACGCAGTATTTT.